The present entry profiles one T cell receptor (beta chain) with its context. The antigen it binds to is not known. No much larger clonotype is one base removed from it; base qualities were not supplied. Trimming accounts for 6 bases at V and 4 bases at J, while the number of junction bases matched to no gene is 5. The CDR3 numbers 15 residues from cysteine through phenylalanine. The DNA shown is the 45-base CDR3, in frame from base 1. CDR1 and CDR2 (MRHNA, SNTAGT) derive from the germline V gene. The data were obtained in a study of tissue T cells after allogeneic stem cell transplantation (dated 2022 in TCRdb). Regarding the complete study: Several adult allo-HCT recipients with steroid-refractory GVHD were prospectively enrolled in a research-autopsy study over an approximately three-year period. Grafts from donors were received by all GVHD patients, with a handful of grafts being unmodified and three being CD34-selected to deplete T cells. Gastrointestinal GVHD was present in all GVHD patients, several lines of GVHD-directed therapy were administered to all GVHD patients, and skin involvement was additionally present in roughly 5 GVHD patients. Pre-transplant PBMCs were of recipient origin and were available from four to six GVHD patients. In viably preserved blood and marrow, CD3+ T cells were flow-sorted if cell numbers allowed, whereas smaller samples went directly to DNA extraction. The study profiled TCR beta repertoires across many tissues from research autopsies of patients with and without GVHD, plus mouse models of GVHD. The human arm was conducted as a prospective observational study, and neither blinding nor randomization was performed.

Overall study outcomes, separate from this receptor: In both patients and mice, T cells from blood and spleen picked up only a limited part of the TCR repertoire that was detected in tissues. Within patients, how anatomically similar tissues were was a major factor shaping TCR repertoire composition, regardless of disease or transplant status. Few T cell clones were found to be shared across patients, but shared repertoire signatures across patients were revealed in a tissue-specific fashion by motif-based clustering. Sampling depth was acknowledged as a limitation, and the patient cohort was both small and clinically heterogeneous. The study did not determine which tissue TCRs were alloreactive or antigen-specific, and some clones might have been persisting host cells.

This sample's time point label indicates: recipient (host-origin) PBMCs collected before allo-HCT. Library preparation employed the immunoSEQ multiplex PCR assay. TCRbeta CDR3 sequencing was performed at survey depth by Adaptive Biotechnologies, and CDR3 sequences, V/J genes, productive frequency and template counts were reported. TCR beta CDR3 regions were amplified from genomic DNA rather than RNA. Per the source publication's procedure: Jensen-Shannon divergence was used to quantify pairwise repertoire overlap between tissues, with a value of 1 indicating complete divergence and a value of 0 indicating identical repertoires. Based on pairwise JSD values, tissues were grouped by single-linkage agglomerative hierarchical clustering, and the results were shown as dendrograms. GLIPH2 was applied to all patient samples using simulation_depth 1000, kmer_min_depth 3, and cdr3_length_cutoff 8, and only groups with more than two unique CDR3s were retained. In a standardized tissue-overlap score, Jaccard GLIPH-group overlap across patients was extrapolated to a standard repertoire size of 1000 clones. Linear mixed-effect models, with tissue as a fixed effect and individual as a random effect, were used to test how diversity related to clinical or experimental variables. Imported from immuneACCESS, the table was reduced by TCRdb to in-frame sequences with V and J called. These copies leave out some clones; in studies compared against another copy, an unresolved V gene accounts for under half, and the cause of the remainder is not known. V, J and clone size reflect that table, while D and trimming were determined from the DNA. In this sample the table shows tens of thousands of clones, roughly 85% of which occur a single time. The ten largest clones add up to less than 4% of the sample.

The clonotype comes from a woman between 18 and 49 years old who later had graft-versus-host disease after an allogeneic stem cell transplant. The sequences come from blood, collected before transplantation. In this chain, TRBV6-4 is recombined with TRBJ2-3, and TRBD2 matches 12 of the central bases. The CDR3 reads as follows: CASSLTSGSSDTQYF. The DNA sequence is TGTGCCAGCAGCCTGACTAGCGGGAGCTCAGATACGCAGTATTTT.